Listed here are 16 T cell receptor beta chains from one sample, sequenced in a study of blood T cell repertoires in COVID-19. Sequencing was performed with immunoSEQ multiplex PCR; in TCRdb, only in-frame clones are kept and a portion is missing. This sample yields about 50,000 clones, of which roughly 84% are seen a single time; about 6.7% belongs to the top ten. Sequenced: peripheral blood. The receptors shown here come from a man over 45 with active COVID-19.

The chain couples TRBV5-1 to TRBJ1-6; TRBD1 matches at 7 bases. The CDR3 covers 15 residues. With V trimmed by 1 base and J by 9 bases, 7 bases remained unmatched. Germline CDR1 and CDR2: SGHRS and YFSETQ. CDR3 nucleotides: TGCGCCAGCAGCTTGACAGGGGTCCCTCGTTCACCCCTCCACTTT. This translates into CASSLTGVPRSPLHF.

The rearrangement joins TRBV11-3 to TRBJ2-2; no definite D call. Looked up from germline, CDR1 is SGHNT and CDR2 is YENEEA. The length of the CDR3 is 13 residues. V dropped 3 bases and J dropped 3 bases, with 5 bases sitting between them. The CDR3, as DNA: TGTGCCAGCAGCTTCCGGGACACCGGGGAGCTGTTTTTT. It codes for CASSFRDTGELFF.

This clone was detected only once. This sequence joins TRBV5-1 and TRBJ2-4; 9 nucleotides match TRBD1. J was trimmed by 3 bases and V by 0 bases; bases with no gene match: 4. Germline V gives CDR1 SGHRS, CDR2 YFSETQ. The CDR3 loop spans 16 amino acids. The CDR3 DNA reads TGCGCCAGCAGCTTGGGGACAGGGGCAGGCAAAAACATTCAGTACTTC. The encoded protein is CASSLGTGAGKNIQYF.

This clone appeared a single time. The V call is TRBV25-1, the J call TRBJ1-2, with 7 bases aligning to TRBD1. Germline V CDR1 and CDR2: MGHDK, SYGVNS. This CDR3 is 12 amino acids long. Trimming at V came to 5 bases and at J to 8 bases, leaving 5 bases not matched to a gene. The CDR3 DNA reads TGTGCCAGCAGTACAGGGGCTCCGGGCTACACCTTC. It codes for CASSTGAPGYTF.

The rearrangement joins TRBV29-1 to TRBJ2-2, with D uncertain. Looked up from germline, CDR1 is SQVTM and CDR2 is ANQGSEA. This CDR3 comprises 10 residues. V lost 6 bases to trimming and J lost 7 bases, with 6 bases between them. CDR3 amino acids: CSVRDGELFF. CDR3 nucleotides: TGCAGCGTCCGAGACGGGGAGCTGTTTTTT.

The chain is built from TRBV7-2 and TRBJ2-2; 8 bases align to TRBD2. The CDR3 is made up of 16 amino acids. The J segment lost 7 bases and the V segment lost 7 bases, leaving 14 bases of the junction unmatched. Germline V gene sequence: CDR1 SGHTA, CDR2 FQGNSA. The CDR3: CASTKGRGGRDGELFF. Here the CDR3 DNA reads TGTGCCAGCACCAAAGGACGGGGGGGCCGTGACGGGGAGCTGTTTTTT.

CDR3 region: CSASPPGGRTEAFF. CDR3 bases: TGCAGTGCTAGTCCTCCGGGGGGGAGGACTGAAGCTTTCTTT. The gene calls are TRBV20-1 and TRBJ1-1; D perhaps matches TRBD1 (5 bases). This CDR3 spans 14 amino acids. Trimming took 3 bases from V and 5 from J, leaving 16 bases between them. Germline CDR1 reads DFQATT; CDR2 reads SNEGSKA (reference sequence).

The chain recombines TRBV6-5 with TRBJ2-3, with 9 bases fitting TRBD1. The CDR3 is 16 residues long. CDR1 MNHEY and CDR2 SVGAGI come from the germline V gene. Trimming removed 0 bases from V and 3 bases from J; junction bases left unmatched: 4. The CDR3 coding sequence is TGTGCCAGCAGTTACTCCGGGACAGGGATAACAGATACGCAGTATTTT. It translates to CASSYSGTGITDTQYF.

This clone was seen a single time. The chain uses TRBV6-6 and TRBJ2-7; 9 bases fit TRBD2. V shed 3 bases and J 2 bases; nucleotides not matched to a gene: 5. Germline values: CDR1 MNHNY, CDR2 SVGAGI (reference sequence). This CDR3 is built from 15 residues. CDR3 coding DNA: TGTGCCAGCAGTTATGGGCGGGGGGGGGCCTACGAGCAGTACTTC. Translation: CASSYGRGGAYEQYF.

The chain couples TRBV19 to TRBJ2-1, with 11 bases lining up with TRBD2. The CDR3 has 15 residues. V gave up 7 bases and J gave up 4 bases; unmatched junction bases: 6. CDR1 is LNHDA and CDR2 is SQIVND in the germline V gene (reference sequence). The DNA of the CDR3 is TGTGCCAGTACCCCTATAGCGGGAGGGTACAATGAGCAGTTCTTC. This sequence encodes CASTPIAGGYNEQFF.

The genes are TRBV7-2 and TRBJ1-1; 7 bases align to TRBD1. The CDR3 is made up of 14 amino acids. The J segment lost 4 bases and the V segment lost 5 bases, leaving 7 bases of the junction unmatched. CDR1 is SGHTA, CDR2 FQGNSA, per germline. The CDR3, as DNA: TGTGCCAGCAGCCCCGGAGGGGGCGGCACTGAAGCTTTCTTT. Its protein is CASSPGGGGTEAFF.

This sequence joins TRBV11-2 and TRBJ1-1; D is unresolved. Looked up from germline, CDR1 is SGHAT and CDR2 is FQNNGV. The CDR3 has 14 residues. The V end was cut by 3 bases, the J end by 0 bases, with 8 bases between. Here the CDR3 DNA reads TGTGCCAGCAGCTTTGAGGGAGTGAACACTGAAGCTTTCTTT. Protein: CASSFEGVNTEAFF.

Worth noting for this clone: Other DNA sequences within the sample encode an identical CDR3. The V call is TRBV3-1 (or the pseudogene TRBV3-2), the J call TRBJ1-2, with D uncertain. Germline CDR1 and CDR2: LGHDT and YNNKEL (reference sequence). The CDR3 loop spans 11 amino acids. V lost 1 base and J 5 bases, leaving 2 bases between the germline ends. CDR3: CASSQAYGYTF. DNA for the CDR3: TGTGCCAGCAGCCAAGCGTATGGCTACACCTTC.

In the case of this clone: Other DNA sequences of this sample code for an identical CDR3. The genes are TRBV5-1 and TRBJ1-2, with 10 bases fitting TRBD1. The CDR3 consists of 15 residues. CDR1 and CDR2 (germline): SGHRS, YFSETQ. V shed 2 bases and J 1 base; nucleotides not matched to a gene: 2. The CDR3, as DNA: TGCGCCAGCAGCTTCGGACAGGGGGGTAACTATGGCTACACCTTC. Translation gives CASSFGQGGNYGYTF.

The chain recombines TRBV9 with TRBJ2-7; tentative D call: TRBD1 (6 bases). The germline CDR1 and CDR2 sequences are SGDLS and YYNGEE. This CDR3 is built from 16 residues. The V end lost 0 bases, the J end lost 4 bases, and 17 bases lay between the germline ends. The CDR3 here is CASSVDRGTGAYEQYF. The CDR3 nucleotides are TGTGCCAGCAGCGTAGATAGGGGGACCGGAGCGTACGAGCAGTACTTC.

CDR3 DNA: TGTGCCAGCAGCTTGGCCGAGCGTCAAGAGACCCAGTACTTC. Protein product: CASSLAERQETQYF. This chain links TRBV5-4 with TRBJ2-5; D unresolved. The V end lost 0 bases, the J end lost 2 bases, and 8 bases lay between the germline ends. The germline V gene has CDR1 SGHNT and CDR2 YYREEE (reference sequence). The CDR3 runs 14 residues.